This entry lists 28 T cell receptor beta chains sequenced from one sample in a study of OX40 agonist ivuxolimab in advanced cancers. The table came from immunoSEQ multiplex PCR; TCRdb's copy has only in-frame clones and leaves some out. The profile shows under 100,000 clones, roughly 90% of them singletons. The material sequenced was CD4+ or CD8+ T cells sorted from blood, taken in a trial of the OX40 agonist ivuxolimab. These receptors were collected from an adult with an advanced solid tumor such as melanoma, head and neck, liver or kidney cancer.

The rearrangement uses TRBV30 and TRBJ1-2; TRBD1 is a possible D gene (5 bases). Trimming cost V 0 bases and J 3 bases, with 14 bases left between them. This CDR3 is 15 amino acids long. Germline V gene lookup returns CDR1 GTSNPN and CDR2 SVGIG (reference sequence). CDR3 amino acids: CAWSVGSGTYYGYTF. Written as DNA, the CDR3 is TGTGCCTGGAGTGTCGGGTCAGGGACCTACTATGGCTACACCTTC.

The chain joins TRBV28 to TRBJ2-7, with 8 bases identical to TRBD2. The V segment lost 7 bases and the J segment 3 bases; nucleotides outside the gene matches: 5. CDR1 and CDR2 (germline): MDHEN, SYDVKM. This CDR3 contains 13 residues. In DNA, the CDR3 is TGTGCCAGCACCCCGGGGGGGATCTACGAGCAGTACTTC. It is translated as CASTPGGIYEQYF.

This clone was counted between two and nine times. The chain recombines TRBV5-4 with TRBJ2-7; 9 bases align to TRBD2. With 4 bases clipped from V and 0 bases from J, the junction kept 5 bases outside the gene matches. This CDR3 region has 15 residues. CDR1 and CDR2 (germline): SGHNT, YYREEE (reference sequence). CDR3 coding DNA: TGTGCCAGCAGCCGAATTAGCGGGAGCTCCTACGAGCAGTACTTC. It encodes CASSRISGSSYEQYF.

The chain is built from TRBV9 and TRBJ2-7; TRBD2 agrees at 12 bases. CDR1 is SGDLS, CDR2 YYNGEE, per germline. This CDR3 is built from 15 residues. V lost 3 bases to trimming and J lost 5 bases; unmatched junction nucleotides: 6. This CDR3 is CASSAGTSGLHEQYF. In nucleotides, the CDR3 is TGTGCCAGCAGCGCCGGGACTAGCGGGCTCCACGAGCAGTACTTC.

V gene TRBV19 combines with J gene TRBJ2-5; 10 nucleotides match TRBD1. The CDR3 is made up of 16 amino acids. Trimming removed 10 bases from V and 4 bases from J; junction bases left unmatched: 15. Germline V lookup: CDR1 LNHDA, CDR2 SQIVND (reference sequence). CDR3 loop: CATKNRGDRGRETQYF. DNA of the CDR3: TGTGCCACCAAAAATCGGGGGGACAGGGGACGAGAGACCCAGTACTTC. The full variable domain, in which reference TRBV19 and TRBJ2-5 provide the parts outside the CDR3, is DGGITQSPKYLFRKEGQNVTLSCEQNLNHDAMYWYRQDPGQGLRLIYYSQIVNDFQKGDIAEGYSVSREKKESFPLTVTSAQKNPTAFYLCATKNRGDRGRETQYFGPGTRLLVL.

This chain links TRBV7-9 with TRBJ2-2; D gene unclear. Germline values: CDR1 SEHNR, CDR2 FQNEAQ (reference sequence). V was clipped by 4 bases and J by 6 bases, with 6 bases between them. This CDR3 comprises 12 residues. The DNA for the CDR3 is TGTGCCAGCAGCTCCACCCCCGGGGAGCTGTTTTTT. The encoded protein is CASSSTPGELFF.

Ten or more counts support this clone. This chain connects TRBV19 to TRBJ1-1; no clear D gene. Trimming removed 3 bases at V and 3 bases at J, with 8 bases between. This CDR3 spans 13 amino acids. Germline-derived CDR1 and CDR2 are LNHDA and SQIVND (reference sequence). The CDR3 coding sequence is TGTGCCAGTAGTATGGTCTGGGACACTGAAGCTTTCTTT. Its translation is CASSMVWDTEAFF.

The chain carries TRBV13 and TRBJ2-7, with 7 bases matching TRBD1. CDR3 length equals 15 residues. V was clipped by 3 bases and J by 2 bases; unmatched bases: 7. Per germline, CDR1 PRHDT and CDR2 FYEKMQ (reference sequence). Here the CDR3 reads CASSFRQGNPYEQYF. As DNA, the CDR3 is TGTGCCAGCAGCTTCCGACAGGGAAACCCCTACGAGCAGTACTTC.

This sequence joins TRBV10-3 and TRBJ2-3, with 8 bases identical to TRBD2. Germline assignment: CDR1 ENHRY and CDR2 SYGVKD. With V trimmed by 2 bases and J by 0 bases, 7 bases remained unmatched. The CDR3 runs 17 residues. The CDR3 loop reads CAISEGRLALSTDTQYF. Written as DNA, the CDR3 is TGTGCCATCAGTGAGGGAAGACTAGCGCTAAGCACAGATACGCAGTATTTT.

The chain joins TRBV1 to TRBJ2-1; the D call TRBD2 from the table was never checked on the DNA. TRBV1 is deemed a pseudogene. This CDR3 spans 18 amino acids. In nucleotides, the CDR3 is TGCACCAGCAGCCCGCAAGCGGAAGGACCGAGAAACTACAATGAGCAGTTCTTC. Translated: CTSSPQAEGPRNYNEQFF.

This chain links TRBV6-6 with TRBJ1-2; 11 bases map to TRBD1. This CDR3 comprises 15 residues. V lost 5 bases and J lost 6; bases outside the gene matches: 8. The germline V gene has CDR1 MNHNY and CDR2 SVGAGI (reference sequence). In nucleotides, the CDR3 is TGTGCCAGCAGTCACCCGGACAGGGGGCACAATGGCTACACCTTC. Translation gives CASSHPDRGHNGYTF.

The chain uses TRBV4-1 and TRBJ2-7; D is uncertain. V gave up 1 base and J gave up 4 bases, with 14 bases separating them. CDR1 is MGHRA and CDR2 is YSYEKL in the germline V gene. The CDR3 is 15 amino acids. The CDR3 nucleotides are TGCGCCAGCAGCCAAGGTTTAACGGGCCTTTACGAGCAGTACTTC. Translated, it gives CASSQGLTGLYEQYF.

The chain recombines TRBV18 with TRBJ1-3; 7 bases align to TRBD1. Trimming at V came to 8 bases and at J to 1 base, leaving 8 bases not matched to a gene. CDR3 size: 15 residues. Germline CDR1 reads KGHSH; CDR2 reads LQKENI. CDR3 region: CASARQGESGNTIYF. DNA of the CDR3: TGTGCCAGCGCGCGACAGGGAGAGTCTGGAAACACCATATATTTT.

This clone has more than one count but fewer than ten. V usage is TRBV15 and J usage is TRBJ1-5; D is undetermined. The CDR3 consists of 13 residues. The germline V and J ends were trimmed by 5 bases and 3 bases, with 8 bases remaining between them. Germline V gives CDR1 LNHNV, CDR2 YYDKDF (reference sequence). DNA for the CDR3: TGTGCCACCAGCGGGCAGTTCAATCAGCCCCAGCATTTT. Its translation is CATSGQFNQPQHF.

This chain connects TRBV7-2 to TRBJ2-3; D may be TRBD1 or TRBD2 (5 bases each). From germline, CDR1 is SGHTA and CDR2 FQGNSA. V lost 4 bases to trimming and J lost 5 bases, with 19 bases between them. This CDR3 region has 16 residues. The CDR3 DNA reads TGTGCCAGCAGCTCCCCCACGGGGCAGGGTCAAGATACGCAGTATTTT. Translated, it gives CASSSPTGQGQDTQYF.

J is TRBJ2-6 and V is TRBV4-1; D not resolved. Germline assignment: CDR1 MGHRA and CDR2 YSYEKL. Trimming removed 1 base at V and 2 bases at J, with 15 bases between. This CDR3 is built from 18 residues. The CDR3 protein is CASSQGSAVGTGANVLTF. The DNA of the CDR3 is TGCGCCAGCAGCCAAGGATCGGCAGTTGGAACTGGGGCCAACGTCCTGACTTTC.

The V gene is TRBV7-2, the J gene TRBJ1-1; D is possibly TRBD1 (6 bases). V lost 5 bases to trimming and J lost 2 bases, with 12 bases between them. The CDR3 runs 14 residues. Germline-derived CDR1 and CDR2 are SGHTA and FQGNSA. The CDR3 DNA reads TGTGCCAGCAGCCCGCAGGGGATTAACACTGAAGCTTTCTTT. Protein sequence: CASSPQGINTEAFF.

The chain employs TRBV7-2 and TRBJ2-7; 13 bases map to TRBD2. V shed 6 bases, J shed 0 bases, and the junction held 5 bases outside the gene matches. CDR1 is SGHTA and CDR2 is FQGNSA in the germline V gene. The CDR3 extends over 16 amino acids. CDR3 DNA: TGTGCCAGCAGGGGGACTAGCGGGACGCGCTCCTACGAGCAGTACTTC. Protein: CASRGTSGTRSYEQYF.

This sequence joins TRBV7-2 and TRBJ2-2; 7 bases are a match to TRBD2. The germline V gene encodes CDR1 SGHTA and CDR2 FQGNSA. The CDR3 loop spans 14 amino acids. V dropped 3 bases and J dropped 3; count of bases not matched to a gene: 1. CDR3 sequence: CASSFTSDTGELFF. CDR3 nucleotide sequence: TGTGCCAGCAGCTTCACTAGCGACACCGGGGAGCTGTTTTTT.

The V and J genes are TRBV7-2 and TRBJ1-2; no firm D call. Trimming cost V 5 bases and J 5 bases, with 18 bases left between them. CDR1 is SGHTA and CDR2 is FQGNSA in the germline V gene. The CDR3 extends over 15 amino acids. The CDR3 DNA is TGTGCCAGCAGCCCAAGAGCAGGTTCTGCGTATGGCTACACCTTC. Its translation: CASSPRAGSAYGYTF.

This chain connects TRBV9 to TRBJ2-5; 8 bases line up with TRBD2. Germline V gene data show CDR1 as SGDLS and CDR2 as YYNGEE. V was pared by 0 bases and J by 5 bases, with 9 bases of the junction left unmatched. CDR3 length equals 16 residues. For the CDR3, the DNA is TGTGCCAGCAGCGTAGGACTAGGACTAGCCGATGAGACCCAGTACTTC. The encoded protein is CASSVGLGLADETQYF.

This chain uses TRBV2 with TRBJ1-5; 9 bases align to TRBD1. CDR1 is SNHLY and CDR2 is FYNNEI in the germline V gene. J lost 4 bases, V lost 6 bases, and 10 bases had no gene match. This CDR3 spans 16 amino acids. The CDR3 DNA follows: TGTGCCAGCAGCGGACAGGGGTTGAGGGCAAATCAGCCCCAGCATTTT. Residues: CASSGQGLRANQPQHF.

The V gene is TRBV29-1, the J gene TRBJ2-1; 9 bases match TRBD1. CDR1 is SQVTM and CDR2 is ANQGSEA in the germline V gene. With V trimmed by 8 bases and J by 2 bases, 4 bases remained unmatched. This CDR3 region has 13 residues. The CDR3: CSTRQGAYNEQFF. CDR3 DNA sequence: TGCAGCACACGACAGGGGGCCTACAATGAGCAGTTCTTC.

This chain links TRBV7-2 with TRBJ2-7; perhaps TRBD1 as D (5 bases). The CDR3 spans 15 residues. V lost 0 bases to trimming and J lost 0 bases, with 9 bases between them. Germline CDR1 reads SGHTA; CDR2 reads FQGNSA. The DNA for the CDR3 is TGTGCCAGCAGCTTAGCCCCGACAGTCTCCTACGAGCAGTACTTC. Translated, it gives CASSLAPTVSYEQYF. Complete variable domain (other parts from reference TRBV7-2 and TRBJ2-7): GAGVSQSPSNKVTEKGKDVELRCDPISGHTALYWYRQSLGQGLEFLIYFQGNSAPDKSGLPSDRFSAERTGGSVSTLTIQRTQQEDSAVYLCASSLAPTVSYEQYFGPGTRLTVT.

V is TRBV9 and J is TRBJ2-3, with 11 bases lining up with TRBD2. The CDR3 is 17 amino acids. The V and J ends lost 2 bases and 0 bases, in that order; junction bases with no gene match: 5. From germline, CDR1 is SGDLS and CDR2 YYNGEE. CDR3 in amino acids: CASSVLAGGPSTDTQYF. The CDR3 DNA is TGTGCCAGCAGCGTCCTAGCGGGGGGACCTAGCACAGATACGCAGTATTTT.

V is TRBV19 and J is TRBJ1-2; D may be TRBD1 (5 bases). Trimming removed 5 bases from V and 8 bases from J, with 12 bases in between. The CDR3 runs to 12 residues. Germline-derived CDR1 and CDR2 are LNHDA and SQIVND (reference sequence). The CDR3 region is CASSPKRGGYTF. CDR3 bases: TGTGCCAGTAGTCCGAAAAGGGGAGGCTACACCTTC.

CDR3 region: CASSIPPGAPNTEAFF. The CDR3 DNA is TGTGCCAGTAGTATTCCCCCCGGGGCCCCGAACACTGAAGCTTTCTTT. This chain joins TRBV19 and TRBJ1-1, with a weak D call TRBD1 (5 bases). CDR1 LNHDA and CDR2 SQIVND come from the germline V gene (reference sequence). The CDR3 length is 16 residues. Trimming left V 3 bases short and J 1 base short, with 15 bases between.

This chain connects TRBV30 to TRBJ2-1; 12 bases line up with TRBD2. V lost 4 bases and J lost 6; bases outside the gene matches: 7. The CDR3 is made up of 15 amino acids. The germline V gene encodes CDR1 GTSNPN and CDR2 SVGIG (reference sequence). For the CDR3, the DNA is TGTGCCTGGACCCTAGCGGGAGGGCCGGGCAATGAGCAGTTCTTC. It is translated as CAWTLAGGPGNEQFF.